Following are 5 T cell receptor beta chains from one sample sequenced in a study of T cells after yellow fever vaccination. TCRdb processed the 5' RACE reads anew with MiXCR; each CDR3 protein has one entry. The sample yields about 210,000 distinct CDR3 sequences, roughly 3.3% seen once. The material sequenced was CD4+ T cells sorted from PBMCs, taken 10 days after the yellow fever booster vaccination. These TCRs come from a man aged 18-30 years who received the YFV17D yellow fever vaccine.

The rearrangement joins TRBV20-1 to TRBJ1-4; 10 bases fit TRBD1. CDR3 size: 12 residues. Germline lookup yields CDR1 DFQATT and CDR2 SNEGSKA (reference sequence). The V and J ends lost 5 bases and 8 bases, in that order; junction bases with no gene match: 2. Here the CDR3 DNA reads TGCAGTGCTGCGGGACAGGGGGAAAAACTGTTTTTT. This encodes CSAAGQGEKLFF.

This clonotype has just a few counts. This chain uses TRBV18 with TRBJ2-6; TRBD1 aligns across 10 bases. There are 16 residues in the CDR3. V lost 5 bases and J lost 0; bases outside the gene matches: 1. CDR1 is KGHSH, CDR2 LQKENI, per germline. The CDR3 region has the DNA TGTGCCAGCTCAAGGACAGGGGGCTCTGGGGCCAACGTCCTGACTTTC. It codes for CASSRTGGSGANVLTF.

This sequence joins TRBV10-3 and TRBJ1-6; D may be TRBD1 (5 bases). The CDR3 contains 13 residues. CDR1 is ENHRY, CDR2 SYGVKD, per germline. Between the trimmed V and J ends, which lost 7 bases and 10 bases, there was a span of 14 bases. The CDR3 sequence is CAITARGESPLHF. DNA of the CDR3: TGTGCCATCACTGCGAGGGGAGAGTCACCCCTCCACTTT.

This clonotype was seen at least ten times. V gene TRBV20-1 combines with J gene TRBJ1-5, with TRBD1 matching over 8 bases. V dropped 6 bases and J dropped 3; count of bases not matched to a gene: 4. CDR1 is DFQATT and CDR2 is SNEGSKA in the germline V gene (reference sequence). The CDR3 length is 13 residues. The CDR3 DNA sequence: TGCAGTGCGCAGACAGGGGTCAATCAGCCCCAGCATTTT. Residues: CSAQTGVNQPQHF.

The CDR3 reads CASSYRGHGHPNEKLFF. Written as DNA, the CDR3 is TGTGCCAGCAGTTACAGGGGCCACGGACATCCAAATGAAAAACTGTTTTTT. V and J are TRBV6-6 and TRBJ1-4; possibly TRBD1 for D (5 bases). V lost 2 bases and J lost 5, with 18 bases in between. The CDR3 runs 17 residues. Germline assignment: CDR1 MNHNY and CDR2 SVGAGI (reference sequence).